This T cell receptor (beta chain) was retrieved from a study of T cell responses to AZD1222 COVID-19 vaccine. Study-level findings and limits: As reported, nearly half of all spike-specific TCRs target variant regions that are unmutated. Researchers report vaccine-associated CD4 TCRs spanning spike, with dominance at 160-218 and 743-854.

Repertoires were generated with immunoSEQ multiplex PCR, while TCRdb's copy carries only in-frame clones and drops some. The sample includes tens of thousands of clones, around 89% of them seen just once. In regard to this clone: As yet, its antigen is unknown.

This CDR3 has 15 amino acids. Germline V gives CDR1 MNHNY, CDR2 SVGAGI (reference sequence). Trimming removed 7 bases at V and 4 bases at J, with 18 bases between. The chain carries TRBV6-6 and TRBJ2-3; TRBD2 is a possible D gene (5 bases). The receptor's source is an adult in good health. The material was peripheral blood, obtained on day 0 of AZD1222 vaccination. The CDR3 is CASTGGLLFADTQYF. The DNA for the CDR3 is TGTGCCAGCACGGGCGGACTCCTCTTCGCAGATACGCAGTATTTT.